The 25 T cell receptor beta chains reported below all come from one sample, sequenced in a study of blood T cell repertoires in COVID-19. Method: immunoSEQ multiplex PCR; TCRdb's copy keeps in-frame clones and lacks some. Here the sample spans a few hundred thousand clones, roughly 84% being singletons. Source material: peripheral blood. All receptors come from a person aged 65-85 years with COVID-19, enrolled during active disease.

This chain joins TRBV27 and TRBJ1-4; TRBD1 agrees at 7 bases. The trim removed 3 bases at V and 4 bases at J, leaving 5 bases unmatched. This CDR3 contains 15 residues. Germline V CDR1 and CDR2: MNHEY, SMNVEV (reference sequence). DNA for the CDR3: TGTGCCAGCAGTTTCTTCCGGGACAGTAATGAAAAACTGTTTTTT. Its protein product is CASSFFRDSNEKLFF. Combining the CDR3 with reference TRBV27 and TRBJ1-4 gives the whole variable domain EAQVTQNPRYLITVTGKKLTVTCSQNMNHEYMSWYRQDPGLGLRQIYYSMNVEVTDKGDVPEGYKVSRKEKRNFPLILESPSPNQTSLYFCASSFFRDSNEKLFFGSGTQLSVL.

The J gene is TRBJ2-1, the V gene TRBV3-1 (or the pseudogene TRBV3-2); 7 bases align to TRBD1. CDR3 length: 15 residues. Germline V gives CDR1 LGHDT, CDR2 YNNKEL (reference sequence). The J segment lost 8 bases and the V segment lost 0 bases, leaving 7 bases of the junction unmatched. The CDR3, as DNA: TGTGCCAGCAGCCAAGAACAGACAGGGCTCCATGAGCAGTTCTTC. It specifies CASSQEQTGLHEQFF.

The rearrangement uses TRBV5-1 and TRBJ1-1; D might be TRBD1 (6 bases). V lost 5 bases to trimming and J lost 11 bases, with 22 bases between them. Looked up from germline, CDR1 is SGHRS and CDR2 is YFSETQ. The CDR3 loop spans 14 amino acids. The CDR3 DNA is TGCGCCAGCAGATCGGCGCTACAGGGCGTTTCGGCTTTCTTT. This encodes CASRSALQGVSAFF.

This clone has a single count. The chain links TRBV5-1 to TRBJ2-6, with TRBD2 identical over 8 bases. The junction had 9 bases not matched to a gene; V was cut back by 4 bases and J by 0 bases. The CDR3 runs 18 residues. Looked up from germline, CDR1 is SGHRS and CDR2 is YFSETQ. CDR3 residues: CASSLPGGGRSGANVLTF. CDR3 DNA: TGCGCCAGCAGCCTCCCGGGGGGGGGACGCTCTGGGGCCAACGTCCTGACTTTC.

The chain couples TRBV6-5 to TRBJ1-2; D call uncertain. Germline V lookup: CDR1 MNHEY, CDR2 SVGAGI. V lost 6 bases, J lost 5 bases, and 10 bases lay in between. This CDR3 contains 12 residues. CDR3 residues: CASRQREYGYTF. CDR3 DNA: TGTGCCAGCAGGCAGAGGGAGTATGGCTACACCTTC.

CDR3 nucleotides: TGCGCCAGCAGCTTGCAGGCCGGGACAGAAAATTCACCCCTCCACTTT. Protein: CASSLQAGTENSPLHF. The chain recombines TRBV5-1 with TRBJ1-6, with 7 bases matching TRBD1. Per germline, CDR1 SGHRS and CDR2 YFSETQ. Germline trimming cut 1 base from V and 7 bases from J; bases unmatched to any gene: 8. This CDR3 is built from 16 residues.

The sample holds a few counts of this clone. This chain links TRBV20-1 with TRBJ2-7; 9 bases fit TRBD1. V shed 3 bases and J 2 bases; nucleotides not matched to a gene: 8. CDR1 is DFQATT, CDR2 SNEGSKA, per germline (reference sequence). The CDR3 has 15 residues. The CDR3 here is CSASRGTGTPYEQYF. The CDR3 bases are TGCAGTGCTAGTCGGGGGACAGGGACCCCCTACGAGCAGTACTTC.

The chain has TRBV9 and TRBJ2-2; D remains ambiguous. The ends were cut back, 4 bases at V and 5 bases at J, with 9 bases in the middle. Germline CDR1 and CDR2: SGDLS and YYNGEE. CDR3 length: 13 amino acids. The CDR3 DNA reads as TGTGCCAGCAGCCTAGGCGAAACCGGGGAGCTGTTTTTT. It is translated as CASSLGETGELFF.

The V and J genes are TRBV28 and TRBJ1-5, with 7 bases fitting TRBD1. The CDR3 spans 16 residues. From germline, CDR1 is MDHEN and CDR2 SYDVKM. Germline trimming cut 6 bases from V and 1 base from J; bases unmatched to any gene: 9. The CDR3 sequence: CASRQAGGKSNQPQHF. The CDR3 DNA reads TGTGCCAGCAGACAAGCAGGGGGTAAGAGCAATCAGCCCCAGCATTTT.

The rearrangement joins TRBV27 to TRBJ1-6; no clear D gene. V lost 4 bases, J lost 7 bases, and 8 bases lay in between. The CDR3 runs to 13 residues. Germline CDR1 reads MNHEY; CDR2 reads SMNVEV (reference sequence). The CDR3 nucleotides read TGTGCCAGCAGTTGGAACAGAAATTCACCCCTCCACTTT. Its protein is CASSWNRNSPLHF.

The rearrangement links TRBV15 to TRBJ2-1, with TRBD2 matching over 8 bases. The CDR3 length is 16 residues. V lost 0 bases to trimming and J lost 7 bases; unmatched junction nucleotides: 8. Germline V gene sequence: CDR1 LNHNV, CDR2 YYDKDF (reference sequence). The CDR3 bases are TGTGCCACCAGCAGAGAGGTCCCCCCGGGGGGGAATGAGCAGTTCTTC. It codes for CATSREVPPGGNEQFF.

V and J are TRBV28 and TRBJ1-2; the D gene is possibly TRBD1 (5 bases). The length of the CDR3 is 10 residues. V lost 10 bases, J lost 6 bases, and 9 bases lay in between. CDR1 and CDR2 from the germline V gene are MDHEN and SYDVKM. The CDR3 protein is CATEGDGYTF. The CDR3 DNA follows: TGTGCCACCGAAGGGGATGGCTACACCTTC.

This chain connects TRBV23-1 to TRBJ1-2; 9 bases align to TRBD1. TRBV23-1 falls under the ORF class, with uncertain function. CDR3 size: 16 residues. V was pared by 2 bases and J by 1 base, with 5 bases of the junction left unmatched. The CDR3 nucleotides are TGCGCCAGCAGTCAACCCGGGACAGGGTTTAACTATGGCTACACCTTC. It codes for CASSQPGTGFNYGYTF.

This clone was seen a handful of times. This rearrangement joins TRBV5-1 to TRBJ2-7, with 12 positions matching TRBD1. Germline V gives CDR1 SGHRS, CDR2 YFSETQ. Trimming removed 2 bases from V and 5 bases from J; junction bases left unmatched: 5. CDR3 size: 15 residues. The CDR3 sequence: CASSFPGTGGHEQYF. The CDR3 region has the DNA TGCGCCAGCAGCTTTCCCGGGACAGGGGGCCACGAGCAGTACTTC.

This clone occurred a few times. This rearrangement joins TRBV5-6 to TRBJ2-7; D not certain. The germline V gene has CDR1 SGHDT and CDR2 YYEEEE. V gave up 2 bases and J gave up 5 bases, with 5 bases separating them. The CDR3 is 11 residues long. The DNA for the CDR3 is TGTGCCAGCAGCTTTCGGGACGAGCAGTACTTC. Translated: CASSFRDEQYF.

CDR3 region: CSVLGSENEQFF. The DNA of the CDR3 is TGCAGCGTTTTGGGTAGCGAAAATGAGCAGTTCTTC. The V and J genes are TRBV29-1 and TRBJ2-1; a possible D gene is TRBD2 (5 bases). CDR1 SQVTM and CDR2 ANQGSEA come from the germline V gene. This CDR3 is built from 12 residues. The V gene lost 5 bases and the J gene lost 7 bases, with 12 bases spanning the gap.

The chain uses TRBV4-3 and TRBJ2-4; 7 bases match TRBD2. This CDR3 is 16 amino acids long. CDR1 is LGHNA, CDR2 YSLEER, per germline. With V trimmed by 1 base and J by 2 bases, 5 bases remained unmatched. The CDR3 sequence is CASSQAGAGTKNIQYF. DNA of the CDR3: TGCGCCAGCAGCCAAGCGGGAGCGGGGACCAAAAACATTCAGTACTTC.

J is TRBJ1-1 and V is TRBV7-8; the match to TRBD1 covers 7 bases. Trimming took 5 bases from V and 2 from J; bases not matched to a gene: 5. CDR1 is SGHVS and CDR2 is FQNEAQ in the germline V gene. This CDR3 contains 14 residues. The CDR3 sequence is CASSGGTDNTEAFF. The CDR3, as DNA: TGTGCCAGCAGCGGTGGGACAGACAACACTGAAGCTTTCTTT.

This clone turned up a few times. The CDR3 loop is CASSLGQAREQYF. DNA for the CDR3: TGTGCCAGCAGCTTAGGACAGGCCAGGGAGCAGTACTTC. The chain couples TRBV7-3 to TRBJ2-7; the match to TRBD1 covers 7 bases. The CDR3 is 13 residues long. The V and J ends lost 2 bases and 7 bases, in that order; junction bases with no gene match: 5. The V gene's germline CDR1 is SGHTA and CDR2 FQGTGA. Full variable domain (missing parts from reference TRBV7-3 and TRBJ2-7): GAGVSQTPSNKVTEKGKYVELRCDPISGHTALYWYRQSLGQGPEFLIYFQGTGAADDSGLPNDRFFAVRPEGSVSTLKIQRTERGDSAVYLCASSLGQAREQYFGPGTRLTVT.

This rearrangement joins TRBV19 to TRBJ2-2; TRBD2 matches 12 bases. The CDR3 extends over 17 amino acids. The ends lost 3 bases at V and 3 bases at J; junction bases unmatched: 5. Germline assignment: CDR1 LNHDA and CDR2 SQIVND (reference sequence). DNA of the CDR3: TGTGCCAGTAGTATGGCTAGCGGGGGGGCATACACCGGGGAGCTGTTTTTT. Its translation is CASSMASGGAYTGELFF.

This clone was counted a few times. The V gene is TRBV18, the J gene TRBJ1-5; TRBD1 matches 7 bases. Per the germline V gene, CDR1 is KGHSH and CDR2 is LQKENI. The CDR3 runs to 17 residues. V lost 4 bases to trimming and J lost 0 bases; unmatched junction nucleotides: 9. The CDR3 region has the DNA TGTGCCAGCTCACTTTTGGGCGGGACAGATAGCAATCAGCCCCAGCATTTT. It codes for CASSLLGGTDSNQPQHF.

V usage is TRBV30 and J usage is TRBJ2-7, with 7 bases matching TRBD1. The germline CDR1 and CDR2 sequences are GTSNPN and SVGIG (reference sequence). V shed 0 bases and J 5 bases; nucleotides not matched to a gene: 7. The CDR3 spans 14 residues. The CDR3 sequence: CAWSVTRGLDEQYF. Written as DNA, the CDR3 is TGTGCCTGGAGTGTAACCAGGGGGTTGGACGAGCAGTACTTC.

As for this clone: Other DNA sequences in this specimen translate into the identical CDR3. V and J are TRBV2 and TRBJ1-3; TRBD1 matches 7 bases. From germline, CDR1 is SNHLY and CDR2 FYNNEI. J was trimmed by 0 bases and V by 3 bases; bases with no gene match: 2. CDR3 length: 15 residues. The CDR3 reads CASSDRGSSGNTIYF. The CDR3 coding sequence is TGTGCCAGCAGTGACAGGGGGTCCTCTGGAAACACCATATATTTT.

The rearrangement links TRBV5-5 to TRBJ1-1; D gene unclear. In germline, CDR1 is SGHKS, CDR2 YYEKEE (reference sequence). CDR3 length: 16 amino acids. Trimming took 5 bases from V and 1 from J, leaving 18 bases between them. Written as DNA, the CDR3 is TGTGCCAGCAGGGGCCGGAGCGGGGATGCGAACACTGAAGCTTTCTTT. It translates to CASRGRSGDANTEAFF.

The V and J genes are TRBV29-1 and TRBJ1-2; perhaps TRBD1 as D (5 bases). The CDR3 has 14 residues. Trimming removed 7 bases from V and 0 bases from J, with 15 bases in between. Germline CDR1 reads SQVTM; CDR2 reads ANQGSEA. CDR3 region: CSAAGIFANYGYTF. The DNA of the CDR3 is TGCAGCGCGGCAGGGATATTTGCTAACTATGGCTACACCTTC.